The 21 T cell receptor beta chains below were found in one sample sequenced in a study of vaccination and CD4 T cells after COVID-19. The Oncomine TCR Beta short-read assay sequenced DNA from cultured CD4+ T cells. TCRdb re-called the PCR reads with MiXCR, one entry per CDR3 protein. The repertoire holds about 20,000 distinct CDR3 sequences, with approximately 60% as singletons. Antigen specificity for these receptors is unknown. The treatment: roughly nine-day PBMC culture with coronavirus spike peptide pools or control peptides (ViraFEST assay). Sequencing was done on a sample of CD4+ T cells from blood, cultured in vitro. All receptors derive from a human donor who had recovered from COVID-19.

V usage is TRBV7-2 and J usage is TRBJ2-1, with D perhaps given as TRBD1 or TRBD2 (5 bases each). There are 18 residues in the CDR3. Germline-derived CDR1 and CDR2 are SGHTA and FQGNSA. Trimming stripped 3 bases from V and 0 bases from J, with 18 bases between. For the CDR3, the DNA is TGTGCCAGCAGCTTGATCCCGCCCGGGGCGCGCTCCTACAATGAGCAGTTCTTC. Its protein is CASSLIPPGARSYNEQFF.

The V and J genes are TRBV6-2 or TRBV6-3 and TRBJ2-3; TRBD1 agrees at 7 bases. The CDR3 consists of 17 residues. Germline CDR1 reads MNHEY; CDR2 reads SVGEGT. J lost 12 bases, V lost 2 bases, and 20 bases had no gene match. The CDR3 DNA reads as TGTGCCAGCAGTTACCCCCAGACAGGGTCGGCCTCAGCCCCCCAGTATTTT. Translation gives CASSYPQTGSASAPQYF.

The rearrangement joins TRBV7-6 to TRBJ2-1; no firm D call. The CDR3 runs to 13 residues. Germline values: CDR1 SGHVS, CDR2 FNYEAQ. The CDR3 loop reads CASSTWIDTEQFF. The CDR3 DNA follows: TGTGCTAGCTCGACGTGGATCGATACGGAGCAGTTCTTC.

This chain uses TRBV20-1 with TRBJ1-2; D call uncertain. Trimming left V 0 bases short and J 7 bases short, with 15 bases between. This CDR3 has 14 residues. The germline V gene has CDR1 DFQATT and CDR2 SNEGSKA (reference sequence). The CDR3, as DNA: TGCAGTGCTAGAGACGGCCAGGAATGGATTGGCTACACCTTC. It is translated as CSARDGQEWIGYTF.

This rearrangement joins TRBV4-3 to TRBJ1-1; D uncertain. CDR3 size: 17 residues. Germline CDR1 and CDR2: LGHNA and YSLEER. The V gene lost 2 bases and the J gene lost 0 bases, with 16 bases spanning the gap. The CDR3 bases are TGCGCCAGCAGCCAAATGGGCGGCGCGCTGATGAACACTGAAGCTTTCTTT. Protein sequence: CASSQMGGALMNTEAFF.

The V gene is TRBV3-1, the J gene TRBJ1-1; D unclear. The CDR3 has 14 amino acids. Trimming stripped 0 bases from V and 1 base from J, with 6 bases between. Germline assignment: CDR1 LGHDT and CDR2 YNNKEL (reference sequence). The CDR3 reads CASSQEGRNTEAFF. As DNA, the CDR3 is TGTGCCAGCAGCCAAGAAGGGCGGAACACTGAAGCTTTCTTT.

This clonotype turned up a few times. The chain combines TRBV20-1 with TRBJ1-2; D is unresolved. Looked up from germline, CDR1 is DFQATT and CDR2 is SNEGSKA (reference sequence). The CDR3 is made up of 8 amino acids. V shed 7 bases and J shed 7 bases, with 4 bases lying between them. The CDR3 sequence: CSVGGYTF. Written as DNA, the CDR3 is TGCAGTGTCGGTGGCTACACCTTC.

V gene TRBV7-9 combines with J gene TRBJ1-2, with D possibly being TRBD1 (5 bases). The germline CDR1 and CDR2 sequences are SEHNR and FQNEAQ (reference sequence). The CDR3 spans 12 residues. Trimming took 7 bases from V and 5 from J, leaving 11 bases between them. For the CDR3, the DNA is TGTGCCAGCACCCAGGGAGAATATGGCTACACCTTC. It yields the protein CASTQGEYGYTF.

This clonotype came up a few times. The genes are TRBV27 and TRBJ2-3; 10 positions agree with TRBD1. Germline lookup yields CDR1 MNHEY and CDR2 SMNVEV (reference sequence). The V gene end was trimmed by 9 bases and the J gene end by 2 bases; junction bases not matched to a gene: 11. The length of the CDR3 is 16 residues. The CDR3: CASRQGARSPTDTQYF. The CDR3 DNA is TGTGCCAGTCGACAGGGGGCGCGATCCCCCACAGATACGCAGTATTTT.

The CDR3, as DNA: TGCGCCAGCAGCCAGCCAGACAGGGAAGGCTATGGCTACACCTTC. The encoded protein is CASSQPDREGYGYTF. The rearrangement joins TRBV4-3 to TRBJ1-2; 7 bases are shared with TRBD1. Germline V CDR1 and CDR2: LGHNA, YSLEER. The CDR3 has 15 amino acids. V shed 3 bases and J 4 bases; nucleotides not matched to a gene: 8.

This clonotype was counted a few times. The genes are TRBV2 and TRBJ2-6; tentative D call: TRBD1 (6 bases). With 3 bases removed from V and 7 bases from J, the gap between germline ends came to 10 bases. Germline values: CDR1 SNHLY, CDR2 FYNNEI. CDR3 length equals 14 residues. The CDR3: CASSDRTAANVLTF. In nucleotides, the CDR3 is TGTGCCAGCAGTGATAGGACAGCCGCCAACGTCCTGACTTTC.

The V and J genes are TRBV20-1 and TRBJ2-1; TRBD1 matches at 11 bases. After removal of 5 bases from V and 7 bases from J, the junction contained 7 bases not matched to a gene. Germline-derived CDR1 and CDR2 are DFQATT and SNEGSKA (reference sequence). There are 14 residues in the CDR3. CDR3 nucleotides: TGCAGTGCTTCTCGGGACAGGGGGAATAATGAGCAGTTCTTC. It codes for CSASRDRGNNEQFF.

The chain uses TRBV2 and TRBJ2-3, with unresolved D. The germline gives CDR1 SNHLY, CDR2 FYNNEI. This CDR3 is built from 14 residues. Trimming removed 5 bases from V and 0 bases from J, with 9 bases in between. The CDR3 sequence: CASSPAVSTDTQYF. DNA for the CDR3: TGTGCCAGCAGTCCGGCGGTTAGCACAGATACGCAGTATTTT.

A word on this clonotype: The germline gene is not matched at one end of the junction; a read error may be the cause. CDR3 DNA sequence: TGTGCCACCAGTTCCGGAGTGGACGGCTACACCTTC. Residues: CATSSGVDGYTF. V gene TRBV6-5 combines with J gene TRBJ1-2; the D is unclear. CDR1 is MNHEY and CDR2 is SVGAGI in the germline V gene. The CDR3 runs 12 residues.

In its sample, this clonotype was seen a few times. The chain has TRBV20-1 and TRBJ1-2, with D uncertain. CDR1 DFQATT and CDR2 SNEGSKA come from the germline V gene (reference sequence). This CDR3 spans 14 amino acids. V was shortened by 0 bases and J by 2 bases, with 10 bases between the two germline ends. The CDR3 nucleotides read TGCAGTGCTAGAGATCTCCCAGCGAACTATGGCTACACCTTC. It codes for CSARDLPANYGYTF.

This clonotype has only one observation. The chain uses TRBV12-3 or TRBV12-4 and TRBJ2-3, with 10 bases matching TRBD2. The CDR3 runs 15 residues. V trimming: 4 bases; J trimming: 0 bases; junction bases outside the gene matches: 1. The CDR3 nucleotides are TGTGCCAGCAGTTCGACTAGCGGGAGCACAGATACGCAGTATTTT. Encoded protein: CASSSTSGSTDTQYF.

This clonotype was observed a handful of times. V and J are TRBV29-1 and TRBJ2-2; D not certain. Trimming pared 5 bases from V and 3 bases from J, leaving 7 bases between. The germline gives CDR1 SQVTM, CDR2 ANQGSEA. The length of the CDR3 is 12 residues. The CDR3 bases are TGCAGCGTTTACCGTCACACCGGGGAGCTGTTTTTT. Translated, it gives CSVYRHTGELFF.

Details on this clonotype: The junction differs from germline at one of its ends, possibly a read error. The V call is TRBV20-1, the J call TRBJ2-1; 16 nucleotides match TRBD2. CDR1 and CDR2 (germline): DFQATT, SNEGSKA (reference sequence). CDR3 size: 16 residues. The CDR3 sequence: CSARGTSGRGRDEQFF. The CDR3 DNA reads as TGCAGTGCAAGAGGGACTAGCGGGAGGGGGCGAGATGAGCAGTTCTTC.

The chain carries TRBV6-1 and TRBJ2-7; 9 nucleotides match TRBD2. V dropped 6 bases and J dropped 0; count of bases not matched to a gene: 3. The CDR3 contains 14 residues. In germline, CDR1 is MNHNS, CDR2 SASEGT. This chain's CDR3 is CASRLAGSSYEQYF. CDR3 nucleotides: TGTGCCAGCAGGCTAGCGGGATCCTCCTACGAGCAGTACTTC.

This rearrangement joins TRBV7-2 to TRBJ1-2; weak D call: TRBD1 (6 bases). CDR3 size: 14 residues. With 4 bases removed from V and 7 bases from J, the gap between germline ends came to 16 bases. Germline CDR1 SGHTA, CDR2 FQGNSA. This CDR3 is CASSSRGAGVGYTF. Here the CDR3 DNA reads TGTGCCAGCAGCTCGAGGGGGGCAGGGGTTGGCTACACCTTC.

The V and J genes are TRBV12-5 and TRBJ2-5; the match to TRBD2 covers 15 bases. The CDR3 has 18 residues. After removal of 4 bases from V and 2 bases from J, the junction contained 8 bases not matched to a gene. Germline CDR1 LGHNT, CDR2 FRNRAP. The CDR3 here is CASGSGLAGGPGQETQYF. The CDR3 nucleotides are TGTGCTAGTGGTTCCGGACTAGCGGGAGGGCCAGGACAAGAGACCCAGTACTTC.